This T cell receptor (beta chain) was identified during a study of T cells in Graves' hyperthyroidism and ophthalmopathy. Researchers amplified the TCR beta CDR3 regions from RNA transcripts. The HTBI set primed first-round TCR CDR3 RT-PCR. TCRdb processed the multiplex PCR reads anew with MiXCR; each CDR3 protein has one entry. This table has fewer than 650,000 distinct CDR3 sequences, approximately 49% appearing once. Germline V gene data show CDR1 as PRHDT and CDR2 as FYEKMQ (reference sequence). Unmatched junction bases numbered 6, after V lost 3 bases and J lost 2 bases. CDR3 length: 17 amino acids.

The source of this sequence is an adult woman with Graves' disease, either hyperthyroidism or ophthalmopathy (not recorded which). Sequenced material: peripheral blood or thyroid tissue (not recorded which). The chain couples TRBV13 to TRBJ2-6; 8 positions agree with TRBD1. CDR3 in amino acids: CASSFSTGATGANVLTF. CDR3 DNA sequence: TGTGCCAGCAGCTTCTCGACAGGGGCGACTGGGGCCAACGTCCTGACTTTC. Complete variable domain (other parts from reference TRBV13 and TRBJ2-6): AAGVIQSPRHLIKEKRETATLKCYPIPRHDTVYWYQQGPGQDPQFLISFYEKMQSDKGSIPDRFSAQQFSDYHSELNMSSLELGDSALYFCASSFSTGATGANVLTFGAGSRLTVL.